Listed here are 4 T cell receptor beta chains from one sample, sequenced in a study of blood T cell repertoires in COVID-19. Assay: immunoSEQ multiplex PCR; the TCRdb copy retains only in-frame clones and omits some. The table has about 57,000 clones, 75% to 90% seen once. The sequenced sample consisted of peripheral blood. The receptors come from an elderly woman with COVID-19, enrolled during active disease.

The V gene is TRBV7-9, the J gene TRBJ1-5; D might be TRBD1 (6 bases). V was shortened by 3 bases and J by 5 bases, with 8 bases between the two germline ends. The CDR3 has 13 amino acids. Germline V gene lookup returns CDR1 SEHNR and CDR2 FQNEAQ (reference sequence). The CDR3 coding sequence is TGTGCCAGCAGCTTTTACAGGGATCAGCCCCAGCATTTT. Protein: CASSFYRDQPQHF.

The chain links TRBV19 to TRBJ1-4; D is possibly TRBD1 (6 bases). The length of the CDR3 is 11 residues. The germline V gene has CDR1 LNHDA and CDR2 SQIVND (reference sequence). V lost 5 bases, J lost 11 bases, and 9 bases lay in between. CDR3 nucleotide sequence: TGTGCCAGTAGTGTTACAGGGAAACTGTTTTTT. Its translation: CASSVTGKLFF.

The chain is built from TRBV7-9 and TRBJ2-1, with 8 bases that match TRBD2. Germline V lookup: CDR1 SEHNR, CDR2 FQNEAQ (reference sequence). This CDR3 contains 13 residues. The J segment lost 10 bases and the V segment lost 2 bases, leaving 4 bases of the junction unmatched. CDR3 sequence: CASSLPGLVEQFF. The DNA for the CDR3 is TGTGCCAGCAGCTTACCGGGACTAGTCGAGCAGTTCTTC.

This clone was seen just once. The CDR3 coding sequence is TGTGCCATCAGTGACTCAGGGGATGAAAAACTGTTTTTT. Amino acid sequence: CAISDSGDEKLFF. This chain uses TRBV10-3 with TRBJ1-4, with a possible D match to TRBD1 (6 bases). V was shortened by 3 bases and J by 6 bases, with 8 bases between the two germline ends. Looked up from germline, CDR1 is ENHRY and CDR2 is SYGVKD. This CDR3 is 13 amino acids long.